The clone carrying this T cell receptor beta chain has only a few counts. Its antigen is unknown. One junction end does not reproduce the germline sequence, and a read error may be involved. 13 Jbeta primers and 60 Vbeta primers were used for the PCR. Assay used: immunoSEQ multiplex PCR; TCRdb lists only in-frame clones, some missing. The sample has about 78,000 clones; approximately 72% are singletons. This sample is drawn from a study of cytomegalovirus exposure and HLA in healthy donors. General study results and limits: Earlier analysis yielded a pattern in which most TCR beta V segments were productive about 90% or about 30% of the time. Association with HLA alleles at 0.05 false discovery rate was found for 16,951 TCR beta sequences in a later analysis. The authors later linked a missense DCLRE1C variant to TCR beta V- and J-gene trimming.

The CDR3 covers 14 residues. The germline CDR1 and CDR2 sequences are PRHDT and FYEKMQ (reference sequence). Source material: PBMCs. This sequence originates from a woman in her 40s in good health and CMV-seropositive. The V and J genes are TRBV13 and TRBJ1-1, with TRBD1 as a possible D gene (6 bases). The DNA of the CDR3 is TGTGCCAGCAGCCTAGGACAGACCAACACTGAAGCTTTCTTT. Its protein product is CASSLGQTNTEAFF.